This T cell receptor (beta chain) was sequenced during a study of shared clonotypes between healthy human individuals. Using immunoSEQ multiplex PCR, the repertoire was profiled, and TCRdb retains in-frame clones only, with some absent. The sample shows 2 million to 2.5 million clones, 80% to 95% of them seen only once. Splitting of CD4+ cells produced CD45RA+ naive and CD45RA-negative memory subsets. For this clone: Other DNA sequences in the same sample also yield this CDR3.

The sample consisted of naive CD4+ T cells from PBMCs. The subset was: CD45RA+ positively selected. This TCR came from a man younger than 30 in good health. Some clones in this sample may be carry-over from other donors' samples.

The CDR3 sequence: CASSPSLDQPQHF. The DNA for the CDR3 is TGTGCCAGCTCCCCATCCCTCGATCAGCCCCAGCATTTT. The V call is TRBV18, the J call TRBJ1-5, with unresolved D. This CDR3 comprises 13 residues. The V and J ends lost 6 bases and 5 bases respectively, with 11 bases between them. The germline gives CDR1 KGHSH, CDR2 LQKENI. The variable domain in full, completed from reference TRBV18 and TRBJ1-5, reads NAGVMQNPRHLVRRRGQEARLRCSPMKGHSHVYWYRQLPEEGLKFMVYLQKENIIDESGMPKERFSAEFPKEGPSILRIQQVVRGDSAAYFCASSPSLDQPQHFGDGTRLSIL.